This paragraph covers one T cell receptor beta chain sequence. Its matching antigen is unknown. An end of the junction differs from the germline gene, which may be a read error. The sample originates from a study of cytomegalovirus exposure and HLA in healthy donors. Findings and limits, study-wide: Researchers counted about 150 TCR beta chains as cytomegalovirus-associated.

Sampled while nominally healthy, donors likely had unrecorded immune exposures. Germline lookup yields CDR1 SGHDN and CDR2 FVKESK. The length of the CDR3 is 14 residues. PCR used 60 Vbeta primers and 13 Jbeta primers. Some clones are missing from TCRdb's copy, which holds only in-frame ones; the method was immunoSEQ multiplex PCR. This sample lists 60,000 to 80,000 clones; its ten largest clones have under 0.9%. Sequencing was performed on PBMCs. This chain uses TRBV14 with TRBJ1-4; 8 nucleotides agree with TRBD1. The clonotype originates from a boy aged 5-17 years in good health and CMV-seronegative. The CDR3 reads CVSSQRTGREKLFF. As DNA, the CDR3 is TGTGTCAGCAGCCAGCGGACAGGGCGTGAAAAACTGTTTTTT. The whole variable domain, filled in from reference TRBV14 and TRBJ1-4, reads EAGVTQFPSHSVIEKGQTVTLRCDPISGHDNLYWYRRVMGKEIKFLLHFVKESKQDESGMPNNRFLAERTGGTYSTLKVQPAELEDSGVYFCVSSQRTGREKLFFGSGTQLSVL.